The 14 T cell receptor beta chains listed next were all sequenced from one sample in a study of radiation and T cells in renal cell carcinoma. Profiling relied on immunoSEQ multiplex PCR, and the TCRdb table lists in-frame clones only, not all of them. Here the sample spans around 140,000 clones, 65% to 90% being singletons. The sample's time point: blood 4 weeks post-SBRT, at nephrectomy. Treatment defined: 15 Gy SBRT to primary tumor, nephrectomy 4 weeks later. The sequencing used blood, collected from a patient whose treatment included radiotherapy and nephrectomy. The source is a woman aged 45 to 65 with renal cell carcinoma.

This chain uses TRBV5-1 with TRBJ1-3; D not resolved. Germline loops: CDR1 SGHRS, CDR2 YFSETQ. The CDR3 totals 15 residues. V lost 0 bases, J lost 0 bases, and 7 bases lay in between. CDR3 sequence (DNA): TGCGCCAGCAGCTTGGACCCAGCCTCTGGAAACACCATATATTTT. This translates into CASSLDPASGNTIYF.

The CDR3 nucleotides are TGTGCCAGCAGCTTAGCCGAAGACAGTGGCGGCTACACCTTC. Translated: CASSLAEDSGGYTF. The chain recombines TRBV7-2 with TRBJ1-2, with a tentative D call TRBD1 (5 bases). Germline V gene lookup returns CDR1 SGHTA and CDR2 FQGNSA. This CDR3 has 14 residues. Trimming removed 0 bases from V and 8 bases from J, with 13 bases in between.

The CDR3 loop is CASSLDQIKETQYF. The CDR3 nucleotides are TGTGCCAGCAGCTTAGACCAGATTAAAGAGACCCAGTACTTC. The gene calls are TRBV7-9 and TRBJ2-5, with unresolved D. There are 14 residues in the CDR3. CDR1 and CDR2 from the germline V gene are SEHNR and FQNEAQ (reference sequence). V gave up 1 base and J gave up 3 bases, with 9 bases separating them. Variable domain in full (rest from reference TRBV7-9 and TRBJ2-5): DTGVSQNPRHKITKRGQNVTFRCDPISEHNRLYWYRQTLGQGPEFLTYFQNEAQLEKSRLLSDRFSAERPKGSFSTLEIQRTEQGDSAMYLCASSLDQIKETQYFGPGTRLLVL.

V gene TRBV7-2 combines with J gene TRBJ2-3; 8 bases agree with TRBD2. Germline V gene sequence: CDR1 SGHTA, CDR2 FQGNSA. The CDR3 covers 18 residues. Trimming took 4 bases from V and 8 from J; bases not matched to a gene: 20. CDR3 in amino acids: CASSWGPRSGVLSRTQYF. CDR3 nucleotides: TGTGCCAGCAGCTGGGGACCGCGTAGCGGGGTTTTAAGTCGTACGCAGTATTTT.

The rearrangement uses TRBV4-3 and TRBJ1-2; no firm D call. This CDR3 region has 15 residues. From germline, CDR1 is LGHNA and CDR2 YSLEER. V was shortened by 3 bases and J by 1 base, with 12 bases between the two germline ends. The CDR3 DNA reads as TGCGCCAGCAGCCACCCAGGACTTTTTAACTATGGCTACACCTTC. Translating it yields CASSHPGLFNYGYTF.

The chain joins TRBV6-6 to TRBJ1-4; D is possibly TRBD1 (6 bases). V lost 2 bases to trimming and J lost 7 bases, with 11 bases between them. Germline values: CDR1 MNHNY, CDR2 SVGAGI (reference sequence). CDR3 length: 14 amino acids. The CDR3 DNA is TGTGCCAGCAGTTACAAGGGGGAGCGTGAAAAACTGTTTTTT. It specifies CASSYKGEREKLFF.

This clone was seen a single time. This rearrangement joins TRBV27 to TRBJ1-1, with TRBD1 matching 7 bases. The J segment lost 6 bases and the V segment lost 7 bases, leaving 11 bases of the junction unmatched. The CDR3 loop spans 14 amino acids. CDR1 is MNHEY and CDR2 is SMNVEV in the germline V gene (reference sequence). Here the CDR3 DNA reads TGTGCCAGCACCTCGACAGGGTTCCGGCCTGAAGCTTTCTTT. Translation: CASTSTGFRPEAFF.

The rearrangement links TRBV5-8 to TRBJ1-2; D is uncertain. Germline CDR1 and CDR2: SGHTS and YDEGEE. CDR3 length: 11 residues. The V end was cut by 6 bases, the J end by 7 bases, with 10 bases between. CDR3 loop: CASTEVSGYTF. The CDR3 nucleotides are TGTGCCAGCACCGAAGTCTCTGGCTACACCTTC.

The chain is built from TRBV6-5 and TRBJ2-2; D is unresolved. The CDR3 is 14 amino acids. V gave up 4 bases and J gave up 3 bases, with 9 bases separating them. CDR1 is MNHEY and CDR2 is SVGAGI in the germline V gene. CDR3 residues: CASSLLRDTGELFF. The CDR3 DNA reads TGTGCCAGCAGTTTACTTAGGGACACCGGGGAGCTGTTTTTT.

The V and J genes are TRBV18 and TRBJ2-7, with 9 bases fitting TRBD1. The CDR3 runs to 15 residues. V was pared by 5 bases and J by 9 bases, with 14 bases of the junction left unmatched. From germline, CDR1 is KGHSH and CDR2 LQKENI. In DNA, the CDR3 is TGTGCCAGCTCAGACGCCCGGCGGGACAGGGAACGGCAGTACTTC. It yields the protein CASSDARRDRERQYF.

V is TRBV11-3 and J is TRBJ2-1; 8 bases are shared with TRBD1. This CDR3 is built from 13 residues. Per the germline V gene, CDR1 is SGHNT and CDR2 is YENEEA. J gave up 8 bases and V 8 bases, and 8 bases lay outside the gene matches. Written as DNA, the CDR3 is TGTGCCAGCCGGCCTTCAGGGGGCCATGAGCAGTTCTTC. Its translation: CASRPSGGHEQFF.

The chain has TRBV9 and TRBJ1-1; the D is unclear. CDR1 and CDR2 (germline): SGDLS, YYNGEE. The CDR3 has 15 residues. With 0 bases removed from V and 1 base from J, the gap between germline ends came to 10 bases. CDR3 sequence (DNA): TGTGCCAGCAGCGTAGGCCCAACGCAGAACACTGAAGCTTTCTTT. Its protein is CASSVGPTQNTEAFF.

Written as DNA, the CDR3 is TGCGCCAGCAGCCAGCTATCTAGCGACTCTGGGGCCAACGTCCTGACTTTC. Its protein product is CASSQLSSDSGANVLTF. The rearrangement uses TRBV4-3 and TRBJ2-6, with D tentatively TRBD2 (6 bases). The CDR3 covers 17 residues. Trimming removed 3 bases at V and 0 bases at J, with 12 bases between. The germline V gene encodes CDR1 LGHNA and CDR2 YSLEER.

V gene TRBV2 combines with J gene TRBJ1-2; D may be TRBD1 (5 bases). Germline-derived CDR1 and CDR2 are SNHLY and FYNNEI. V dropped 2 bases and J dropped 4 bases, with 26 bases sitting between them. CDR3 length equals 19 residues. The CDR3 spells CASSENHPGMEGSSYGYTF. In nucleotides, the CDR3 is TGTGCCAGCAGTGAAAATCATCCAGGGATGGAAGGTTCCTCCTATGGCTACACCTTC.